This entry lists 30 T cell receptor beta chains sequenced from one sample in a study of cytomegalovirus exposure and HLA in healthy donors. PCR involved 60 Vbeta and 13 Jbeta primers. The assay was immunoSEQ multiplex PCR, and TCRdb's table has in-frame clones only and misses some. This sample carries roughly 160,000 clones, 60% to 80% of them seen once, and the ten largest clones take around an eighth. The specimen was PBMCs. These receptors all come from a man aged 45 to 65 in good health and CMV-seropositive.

This CDR3 reads CASSIDRVSLYSNQPQHF. CDR3 coding DNA: TGTGCCAGTAGTATCGACAGGGTATCCCTCTATAGCAATCAGCCCCAGCATTTT. The chain couples TRBV19 to TRBJ1-5; 7 bases match TRBD1. The V gene end was trimmed by 3 bases and the J gene end by 0 bases; junction bases not matched to a gene: 11. The CDR3 contains 18 residues. Germline CDR1 is LNHDA and CDR2 is SQIVND (reference sequence).

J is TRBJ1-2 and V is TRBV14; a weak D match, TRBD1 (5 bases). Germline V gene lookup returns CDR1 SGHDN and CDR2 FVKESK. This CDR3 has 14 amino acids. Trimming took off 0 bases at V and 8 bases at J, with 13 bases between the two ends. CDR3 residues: CASSQDRQGLGYTF. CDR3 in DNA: TGTGCCAGCAGCCAAGATAGGCAGGGCCTCGGCTACACCTTC.

The CDR3: CASRVDRGQIYGYTF. The CDR3, as DNA: TGTGCCAGCAGAGTTGACAGGGGGCAGATCTATGGCTACACCTTC. The genes are TRBV2 and TRBJ1-2, with 10 bases fitting TRBD1. Germline V gene lookup returns CDR1 SNHLY and CDR2 FYNNEI. The CDR3 contains 15 residues. J lost 4 bases, V lost 6 bases, and 8 bases had no gene match.

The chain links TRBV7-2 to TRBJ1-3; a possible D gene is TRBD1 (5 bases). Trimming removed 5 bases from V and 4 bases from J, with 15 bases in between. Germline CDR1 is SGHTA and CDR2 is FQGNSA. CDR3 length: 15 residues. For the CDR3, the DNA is TGTGCCAGCAGCCGGGGGGTAGAGACAGGAAACACCATATATTTT. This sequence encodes CASSRGVETGNTIYF.

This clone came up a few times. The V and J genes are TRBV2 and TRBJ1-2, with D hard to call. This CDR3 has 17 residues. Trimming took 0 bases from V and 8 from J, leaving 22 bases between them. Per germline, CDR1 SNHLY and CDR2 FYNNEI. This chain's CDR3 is CASSEARGLSVLGGYTF. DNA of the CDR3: TGTGCCAGCAGTGAAGCGCGAGGGCTGTCCGTACTGGGAGGCTACACCTTC.

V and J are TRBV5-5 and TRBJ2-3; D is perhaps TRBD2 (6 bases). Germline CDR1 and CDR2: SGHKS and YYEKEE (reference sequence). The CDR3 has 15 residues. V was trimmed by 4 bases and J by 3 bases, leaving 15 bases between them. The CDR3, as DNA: TGTGCCAGCAGCCCGGCGCGGGGCTGGACAGATACGCAGTATTTT. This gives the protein CASSPARGWTDTQYF.

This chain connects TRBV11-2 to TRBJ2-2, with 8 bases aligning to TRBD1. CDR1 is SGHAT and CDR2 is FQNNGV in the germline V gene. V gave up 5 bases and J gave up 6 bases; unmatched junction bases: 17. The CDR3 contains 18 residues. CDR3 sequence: CASSPGGQGGFRSGELFF. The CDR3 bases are TGTGCCAGCAGCCCCGGAGGACAGGGCGGTTTCAGATCCGGGGAGCTGTTTTTT.

The CDR3 bases are TGTGCCAGCAGCTGGGGTTCTAGCGGGGGAATAGATACGCAGTATTTT. Translated: CASSWGSSGGIDTQYF. The chain uses TRBV5-6 and TRBJ2-3; the match to TRBD2 covers 10 bases. Losses at the gene ends were 3 bases for V and 5 bases for J; bases not matched to a gene: 9. The length of the CDR3 is 16 residues. Germline CDR1 is SGHDT and CDR2 is YYEEEE. Full variable domain (remainder filled in from reference TRBV5-6 and TRBJ2-3): DAGVTQSPTHLIKTRGQQVTLRCSPKSGHDTVSWYQQALGQGPQFIFQYYEEEERQRGNFPDRFSGHQFPNYSSELNVNALLLGDSALYLCASSWGSSGGIDTQYFGPGTRLTVL.

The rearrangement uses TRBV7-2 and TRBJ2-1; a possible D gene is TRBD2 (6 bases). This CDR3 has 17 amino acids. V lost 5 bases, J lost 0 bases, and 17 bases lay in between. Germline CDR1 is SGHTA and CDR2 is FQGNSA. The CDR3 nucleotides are TGTGCCAGCAGCCCCGGGGCGGGGACGAGCTCCTACAATGAGCAGTTCTTC. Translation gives CASSPGAGTSSYNEQFF.

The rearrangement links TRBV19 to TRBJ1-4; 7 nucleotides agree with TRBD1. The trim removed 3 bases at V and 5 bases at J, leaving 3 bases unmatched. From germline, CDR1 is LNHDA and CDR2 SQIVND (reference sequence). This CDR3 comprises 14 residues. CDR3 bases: TGTGCCAGTAGTATCGGGACAGTCAATGAAAAACTGTTTTTT. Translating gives CASSIGTVNEKLFF.

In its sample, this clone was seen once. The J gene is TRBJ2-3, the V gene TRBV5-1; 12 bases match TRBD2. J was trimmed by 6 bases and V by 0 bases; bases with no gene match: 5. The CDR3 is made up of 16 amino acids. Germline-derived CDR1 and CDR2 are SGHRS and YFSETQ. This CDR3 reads CASSLGLAGAQDTQYF. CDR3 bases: TGCGCCAGCAGCTTGGGACTAGCGGGGGCCCAGGATACGCAGTATTTT.

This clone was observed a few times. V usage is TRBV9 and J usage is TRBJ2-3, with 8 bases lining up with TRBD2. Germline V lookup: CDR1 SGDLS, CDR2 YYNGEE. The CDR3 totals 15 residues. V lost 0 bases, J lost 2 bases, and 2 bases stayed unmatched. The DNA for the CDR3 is TGTGCCAGCAGCGTAGCGGGGGGGAACACAGATACGCAGTATTTT. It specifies CASSVAGGNTDTQYF. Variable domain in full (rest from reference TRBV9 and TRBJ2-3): DSGVTQTPKHLITATGQRVTLRCSPRSGDLSVYWYQQSLDQGLQFLIQYYNGEERAKGNILERFSAQQFPDLHSELNLSSLELGDSALYFCASSVAGGNTDTQYFGPGTRLTVL.

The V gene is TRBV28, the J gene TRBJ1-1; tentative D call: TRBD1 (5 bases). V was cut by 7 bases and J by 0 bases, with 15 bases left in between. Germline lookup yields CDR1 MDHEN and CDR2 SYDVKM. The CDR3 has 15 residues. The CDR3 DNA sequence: TGTGCCAGCACCCTACCCAGGACACTGAACACTGAAGCTTTCTTT. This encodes CASTLPRTLNTEAFF. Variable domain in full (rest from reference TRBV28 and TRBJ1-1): DVKVTQSSRYLVKRTGEKVFLECVQDMDHENMFWYRQDPGLGLRLIYFSYDVKMKEKGDIPEGYSVSREKKERFSLILESASTNQTSMYLCASTLPRTLNTEAFFGQGTRLTVV.

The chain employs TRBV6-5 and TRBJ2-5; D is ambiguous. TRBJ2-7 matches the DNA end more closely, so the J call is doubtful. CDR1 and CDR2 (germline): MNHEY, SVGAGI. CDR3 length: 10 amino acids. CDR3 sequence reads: CASSPREQYF. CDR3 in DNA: TGTGCCAGCAGCCCCCGCGAGCAGTACTTC.

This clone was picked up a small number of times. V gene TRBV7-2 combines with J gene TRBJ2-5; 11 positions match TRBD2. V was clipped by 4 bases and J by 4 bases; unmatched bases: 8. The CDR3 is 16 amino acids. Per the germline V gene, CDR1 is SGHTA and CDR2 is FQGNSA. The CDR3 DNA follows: TGTGCCAGCAGCTCCTCCTCGACTAGCGGGGTAGAGACCCAGTACTTC. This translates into CASSSSSTSGVETQYF.

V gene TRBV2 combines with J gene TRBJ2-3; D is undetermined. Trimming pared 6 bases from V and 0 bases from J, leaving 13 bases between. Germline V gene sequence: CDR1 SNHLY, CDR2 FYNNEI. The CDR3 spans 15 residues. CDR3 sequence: CASRWSGASTDTQYF. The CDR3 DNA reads TGTGCCAGCAGATGGAGTGGAGCGAGCACAGATACGCAGTATTTT.

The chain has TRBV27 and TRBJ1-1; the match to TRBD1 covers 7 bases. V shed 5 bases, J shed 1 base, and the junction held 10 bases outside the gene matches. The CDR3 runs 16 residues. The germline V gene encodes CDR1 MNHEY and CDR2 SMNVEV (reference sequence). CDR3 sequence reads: CASSQRTGLGNTEAFF. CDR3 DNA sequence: TGTGCCAGCAGTCAACGGACAGGTTTAGGGAACACTGAAGCTTTCTTT.

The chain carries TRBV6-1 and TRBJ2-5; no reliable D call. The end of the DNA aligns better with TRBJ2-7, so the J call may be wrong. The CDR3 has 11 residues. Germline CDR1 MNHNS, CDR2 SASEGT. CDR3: CASAVLYEQYF. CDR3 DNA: TGTGCCAGCGCCGTACTCTACGAGCAGTACTTC.

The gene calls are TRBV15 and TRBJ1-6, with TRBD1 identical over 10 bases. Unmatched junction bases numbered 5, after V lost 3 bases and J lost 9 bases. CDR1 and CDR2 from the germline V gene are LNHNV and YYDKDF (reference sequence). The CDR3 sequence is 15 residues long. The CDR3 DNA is TGTGCCACCAGCAGGGAGGGACAGGGGCGTTCACCCCTCCACTTT. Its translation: CATSREGQGRSPLHF.

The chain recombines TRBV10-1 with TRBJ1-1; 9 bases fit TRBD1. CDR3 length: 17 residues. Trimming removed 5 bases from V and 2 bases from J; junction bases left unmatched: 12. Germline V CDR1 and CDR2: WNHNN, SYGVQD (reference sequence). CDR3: CASSPGDRVKGNTEAFF. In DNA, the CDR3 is TGCGCCAGCAGTCCCGGGGACAGGGTGAAAGGAAACACTGAAGCTTTCTTT.

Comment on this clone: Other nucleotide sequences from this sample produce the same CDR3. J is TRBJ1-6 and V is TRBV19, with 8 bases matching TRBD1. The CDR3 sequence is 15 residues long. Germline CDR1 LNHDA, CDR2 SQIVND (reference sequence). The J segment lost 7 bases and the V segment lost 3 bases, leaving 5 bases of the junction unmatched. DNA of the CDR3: TGTGCCAGTAGTATCGGAGGGACAGGAAATTCACCCCTCCACTTT. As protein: CASSIGGTGNSPLHF.

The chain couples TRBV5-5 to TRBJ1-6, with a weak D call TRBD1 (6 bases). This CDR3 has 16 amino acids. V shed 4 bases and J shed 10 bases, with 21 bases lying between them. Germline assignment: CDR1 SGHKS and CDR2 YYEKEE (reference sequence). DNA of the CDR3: TGTGCCAGCAGCGCAGTCACCGGGACATTGGGATCACCCCTCCACTTT. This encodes CASSAVTGTLGSPLHF.

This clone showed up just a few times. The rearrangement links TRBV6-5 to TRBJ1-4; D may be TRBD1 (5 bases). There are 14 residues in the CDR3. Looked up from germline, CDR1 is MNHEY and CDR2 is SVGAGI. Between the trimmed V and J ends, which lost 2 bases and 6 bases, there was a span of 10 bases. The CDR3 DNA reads TGTGCCAGCAGTTACAGGGGATACGATGAAAAACTGTTTTTT. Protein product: CASSYRGYDEKLFF.

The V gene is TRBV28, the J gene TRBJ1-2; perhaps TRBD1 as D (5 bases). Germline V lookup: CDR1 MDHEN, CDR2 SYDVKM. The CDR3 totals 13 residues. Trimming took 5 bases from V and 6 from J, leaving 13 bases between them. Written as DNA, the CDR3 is TGTGCCAGCAGTCTTGGGGCAAGGCATGGCTACACCTTC. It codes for CASSLGARHGYTF.

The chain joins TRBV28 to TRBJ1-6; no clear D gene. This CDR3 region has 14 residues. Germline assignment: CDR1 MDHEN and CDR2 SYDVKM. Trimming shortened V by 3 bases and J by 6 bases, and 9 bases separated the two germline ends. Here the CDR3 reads CASSFFDFNSPLHF. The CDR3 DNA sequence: TGTGCCAGCAGTTTCTTCGACTTTAATTCACCCCTCCACTTT.

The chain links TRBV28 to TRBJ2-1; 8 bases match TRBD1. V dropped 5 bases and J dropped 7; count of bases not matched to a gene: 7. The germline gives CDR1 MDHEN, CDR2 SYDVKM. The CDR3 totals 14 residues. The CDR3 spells CASSLGQGLNEQFF. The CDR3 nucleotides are TGTGCCAGCAGTCTCGGACAGGGCTTGAATGAGCAGTTCTTC.

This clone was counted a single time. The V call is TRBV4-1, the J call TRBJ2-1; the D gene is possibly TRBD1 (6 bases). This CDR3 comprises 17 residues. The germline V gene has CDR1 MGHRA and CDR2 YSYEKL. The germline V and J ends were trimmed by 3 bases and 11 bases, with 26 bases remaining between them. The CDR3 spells CASSQDSTMTPSGKQFF. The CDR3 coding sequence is TGCGCCAGCAGCCAGGACAGCACAATGACCCCCTCGGGTAAGCAGTTCTTC.

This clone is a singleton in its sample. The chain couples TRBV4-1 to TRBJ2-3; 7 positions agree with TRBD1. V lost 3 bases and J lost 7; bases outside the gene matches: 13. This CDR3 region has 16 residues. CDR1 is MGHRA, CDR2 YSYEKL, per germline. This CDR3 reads CASSQPTEDRRNTQYF. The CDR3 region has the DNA TGCGCCAGCAGCCAGCCCACCGAGGACAGGAGAAATACGCAGTATTTT.

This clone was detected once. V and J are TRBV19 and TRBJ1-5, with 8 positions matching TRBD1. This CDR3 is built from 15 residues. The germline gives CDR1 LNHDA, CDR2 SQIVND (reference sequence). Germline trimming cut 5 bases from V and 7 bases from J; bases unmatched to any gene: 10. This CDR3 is CASSDDRGSRQPQHF. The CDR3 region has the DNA TGTGCCAGTAGTGACGACAGGGGAAGTAGGCAGCCCCAGCATTTT.

The CDR3 DNA reads TGTGCCAGCAGCCGGCGGGGAGGCCAGGCGGTACCAGATACGCAGTATTTT. Translation: CASSRRGGQAVPDTQYF. This chain uses TRBV5-6 with TRBJ2-3; possible D gene TRBD2, 6 bases. This CDR3 contains 17 residues. The germline V gene encodes CDR1 SGHDT and CDR2 YYEEEE. With 4 bases removed from V and 4 bases from J, the gap between germline ends came to 22 bases. The entire variable domain, with the rest obtained from reference TRBV5-6 and TRBJ2-3, is as follows: DAGVTQSPTHLIKTRGQQVTLRCSPKSGHDTVSWYQQALGQGPQFIFQYYEEEERQRGNFPDRFSGHQFPNYSSELNVNALLLGDSALYLCASSRRGGQAVPDTQYFGPGTRLTVL.